This T cell receptor (beta chain) was identified during a study of technical replicates of blood from a handful of donors. Method: immunoSEQ multiplex PCR; TCRdb's copy keeps in-frame clones and lacks some. This sample yields around 80,000 clones, of which around nine tenths are seen a single time; 0.41% belongs to the top ten. Trimming stripped 4 bases from V and 5 bases from J, with 9 bases between. Germline lookup yields CDR1 SGHNT and CDR2 YENEEA. CDR3 length: 13 amino acids. The rearrangement uses TRBV11-3 and TRBJ2-1, with D uncertain. The clonotype comes from a human donor in good health. Sequencing was done on a sample of T cells isolated from PBMCs. The CDR3 DNA follows: TGTGCCAGCAGCTATCTAGAAAACAATGAGCAGTTCTTC. Protein: CASSYLENNEQFF.